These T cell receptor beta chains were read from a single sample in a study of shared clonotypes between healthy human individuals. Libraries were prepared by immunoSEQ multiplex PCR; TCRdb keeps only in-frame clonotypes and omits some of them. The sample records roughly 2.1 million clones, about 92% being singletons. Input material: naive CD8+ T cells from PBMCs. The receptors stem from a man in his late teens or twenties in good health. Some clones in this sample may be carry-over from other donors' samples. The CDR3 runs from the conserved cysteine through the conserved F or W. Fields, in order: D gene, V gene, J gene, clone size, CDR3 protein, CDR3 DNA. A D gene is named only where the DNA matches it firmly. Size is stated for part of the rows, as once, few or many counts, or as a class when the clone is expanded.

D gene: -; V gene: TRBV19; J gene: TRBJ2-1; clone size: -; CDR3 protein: CASSTRGEEQFF; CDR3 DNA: TGTGCCAGTAGCACGAGGGGAGAGGAGCAGTTCTTC
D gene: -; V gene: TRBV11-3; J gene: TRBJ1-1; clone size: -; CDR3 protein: CASSNRAGVDTEAFF; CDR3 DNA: TGTGCCAGCAGCAACAGGGCGGGCGTCGACACTGAAGCTTTCTTT
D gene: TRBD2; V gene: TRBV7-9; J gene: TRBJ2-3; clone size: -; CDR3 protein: CASSLVAGATDTQYF; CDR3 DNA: TGTGCCAGCAGCTTAGTAGCGGGAGCAACAGATACGCAGTATTTT
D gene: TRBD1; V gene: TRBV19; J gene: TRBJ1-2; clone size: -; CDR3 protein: CASYFRGHGYTF; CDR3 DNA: TGTGCCAGTTATTTCAGGGGGCATGGCTACACCTTC
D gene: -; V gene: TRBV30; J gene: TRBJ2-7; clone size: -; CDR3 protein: CAWGVGYEQYF; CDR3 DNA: TGTGCCTGGGGGGTCGGGTACGAGCAGTACTTC
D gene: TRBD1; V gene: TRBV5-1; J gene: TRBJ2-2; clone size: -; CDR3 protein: CASSGTYDRGRELFF; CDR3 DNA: TGCGCCAGCAGCGGAACCTATGACAGGGGTAGGGAGCTGTTTTTT
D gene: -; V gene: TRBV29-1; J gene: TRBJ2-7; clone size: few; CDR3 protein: CSVETDYEQYF; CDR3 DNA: TGCAGCGTTGAGACAGACTACGAGCAGTACTTC
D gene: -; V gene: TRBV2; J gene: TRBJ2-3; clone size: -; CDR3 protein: CASKSAYDRGADTQYF; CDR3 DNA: TGTGCCAGCAAGTCGGCCTACGACCGAGGCGCAGATACGCAGTATTTT
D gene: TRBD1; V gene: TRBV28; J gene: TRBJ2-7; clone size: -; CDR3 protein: CASNTIRGTGRYEQYF; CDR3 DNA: TGTGCCAGCAACACAATAAGGGGGACAGGCCGCTACGAGCAGTACTTC
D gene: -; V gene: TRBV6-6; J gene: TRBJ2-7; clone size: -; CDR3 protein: CASSYIPGLRGEQYF; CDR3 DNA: TGTGCCAGCAGTTACATCCCCGGCTTGAGGGGCGAGCAGTACTTC
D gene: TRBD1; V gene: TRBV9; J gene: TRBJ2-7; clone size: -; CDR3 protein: CASSLGDSPVYEQYF; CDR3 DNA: TGTGCCAGCAGCCTGGGGGACAGCCCTGTCTACGAGCAGTACTTC
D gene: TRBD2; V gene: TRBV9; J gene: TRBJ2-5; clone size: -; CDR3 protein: CASSVTSGSGETQYF; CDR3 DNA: TGTGCCAGCAGCGTAACTAGCGGGAGTGGCGAGACCCAGTACTTC
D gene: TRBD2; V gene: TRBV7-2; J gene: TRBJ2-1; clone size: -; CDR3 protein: CASSPKLVAGGYDEQFF; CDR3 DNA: TGTGCCAGCAGCCCAAAACTGGTAGCGGGAGGGTACGATGAGCAGTTCTTC
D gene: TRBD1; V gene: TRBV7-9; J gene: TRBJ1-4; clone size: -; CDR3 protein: CASSLRTGEDEKLFF; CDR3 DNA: TGTGCCAGCAGCTTACGAACAGGGGAAGATGAAAAACTGTTTTTT
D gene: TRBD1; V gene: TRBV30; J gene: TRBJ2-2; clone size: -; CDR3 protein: CARRTGRTGELFF; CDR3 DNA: TGTGCCCGCCGGACAGGGCGCACCGGGGAGCTGTTTTTT
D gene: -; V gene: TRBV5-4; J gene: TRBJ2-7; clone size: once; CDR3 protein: CASSSGLSAYEQYF; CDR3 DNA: TGTGCCAGCAGCTCGGGACTGTCCGCCTACGAGCAGTACTTC
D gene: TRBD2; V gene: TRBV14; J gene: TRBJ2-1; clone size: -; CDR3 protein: CASSSTSGVYNEQFF; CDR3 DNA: TGTGCCAGCAGCTCGACTAGCGGGGTCTACAATGAGCAGTTCTTC
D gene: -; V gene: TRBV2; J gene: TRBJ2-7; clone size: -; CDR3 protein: CASSETGVISYEQYF; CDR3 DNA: TGTGCCAGCAGTGAGACGGGGGTTATCTCCTACGAGCAGTACTTC
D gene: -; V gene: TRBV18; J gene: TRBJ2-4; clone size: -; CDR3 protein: CASSPTRAAGNF; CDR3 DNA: TGTGCCAGCTCACCCACTCGGGCAGCCGGGAACTTC
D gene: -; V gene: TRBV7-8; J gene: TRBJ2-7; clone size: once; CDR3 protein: CASSATGFEQYF; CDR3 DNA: TGTGCCAGCAGCGCTACAGGGTTCGAGCAGTACTTC
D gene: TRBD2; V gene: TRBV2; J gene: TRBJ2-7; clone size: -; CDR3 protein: CASIGTSGHGSYEQYF; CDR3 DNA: TGTGCCAGCATTGGGACTAGCGGTCATGGCTCCTACGAGCAGTACTTC
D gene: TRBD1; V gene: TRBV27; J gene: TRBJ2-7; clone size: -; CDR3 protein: CASSLEADRAYEQYF; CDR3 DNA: TGTGCCAGCAGTTTGGAGGCGGACAGGGCCTACGAGCAGTACTTC
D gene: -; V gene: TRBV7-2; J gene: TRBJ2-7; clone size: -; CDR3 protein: CASSSRGHEQYF; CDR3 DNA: TGTGCCAGCAGCTCCAGGGGCCACGAGCAGTACTTC
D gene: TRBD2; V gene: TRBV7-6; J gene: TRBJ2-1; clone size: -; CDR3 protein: CASSSARLAGGPGGSNEQFF; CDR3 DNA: TGTGCCAGCAGCTCCGCCCGGCTAGCGGGAGGGCCGGGAGGTAGCAATGAGCAGTTCTTC
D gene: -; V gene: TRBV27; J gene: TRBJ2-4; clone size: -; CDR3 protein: CASSLQGTTGNIQYF; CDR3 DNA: TGTGCCAGCAGTTTACAGGGGACAACAGGAAACATTCAGTACTTC
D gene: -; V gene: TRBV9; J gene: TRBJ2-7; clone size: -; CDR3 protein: CASSAGDNNYEQYF; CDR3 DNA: TGTGCCAGCAGCGCGGGGGACAACAACTACGAGCAGTACTTC
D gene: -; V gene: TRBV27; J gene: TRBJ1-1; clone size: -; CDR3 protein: CASSTRPWNTEAFF; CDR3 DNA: TGTGCCAGCAGTACTCGACCCTGGAACACTGAAGCTTTCTTT
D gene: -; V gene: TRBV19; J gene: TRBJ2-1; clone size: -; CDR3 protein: CASSPGLWGYNEQFF; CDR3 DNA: TGTGCCAGTAGTCCAGGACTGTGGGGTTACAATGAGCAGTTCTTC